The 12 T cell receptor beta chains below were found in one sample sequenced in a study of CD8 T cells in Susac syndrome. RNA amounts of roughly 0.5 to 1 ug underwent reverse transcription with random hexamers. TCRdb reprocessed the immunoSEQ multiplex PCR reads with MiXCR, giving one entry per CDR3 protein. Of about 430,000 distinct CDR3 sequences in the sample, around 83% are singletons; the top ten hold more than 0.09%. Sequencing was performed on CD8+ T cells from PBMCs. Receptors were obtained from a human donor with multiple sclerosis.

This sequence joins TRBV4-1 and TRBJ1-2; 9 nucleotides agree with TRBD1. CDR3 length equals 15 residues. V gave up 3 bases and J gave up 8 bases; unmatched junction bases: 10. Germline CDR1 MGHRA, CDR2 YSYEKL. The CDR3 protein is CASSQKMDRGDGYTF. The CDR3 region has the DNA TGCGCCAGCAGCCAGAAGATGGACAGGGGTGACGGCTACACCTTC.

The chain's CDR3 is CASSYPSGGHPEAFF. DNA of the CDR3: TGTGCCAGCAGCTACCCCTCCGGGGGCCACCCTGAAGCTTTCTTT. The chain carries TRBV7-2 and TRBJ1-1; possible D gene TRBD1, 6 bases. Germline V CDR1 and CDR2: SGHTA, FQGNSA. Trimming left V 4 bases short and J 6 bases short, with 18 bases between. The length of the CDR3 is 15 residues.

This chain uses TRBV6-5 with TRBJ2-3; D is ambiguous. The germline CDR1 and CDR2 sequences are MNHEY and SVGAGI. Trimming removed 6 bases at V and 4 bases at J, with 8 bases between. CDR3 length: 12 residues. The CDR3 protein is CASSRTSDTQYF. CDR3 DNA: TGTGCCAGCAGCCGGACGTCAGATACGCAGTATTTT.

The V call is TRBV27, the J call TRBJ1-1; D gene unclear. CDR1 is MNHEY and CDR2 is SMNVEV in the germline V gene (reference sequence). The V end lost 9 bases, the J end lost 8 bases, and 13 bases lay between the germline ends. The CDR3 length is 11 residues. The CDR3 DNA sequence: TGTGCCAGTACCTCAGGACTCGAAGCTTTCTTT. It is translated as CASTSGLEAFF.

This chain joins TRBV4-2 and TRBJ1-1, with D possibly being TRBD1 (6 bases). The ends were cut back, 4 bases at V and 3 bases at J, with 12 bases in the middle. This CDR3 spans 14 amino acids. CDR1 is LGHNA, CDR2 YNFKEQ, per germline. In DNA form, the CDR3 reads TGTGCCAGCAGCCGACAGGACGAGCACACTGAAGCTTTCTTT. Translation gives CASSRQDEHTEAFF.

The chain links TRBV9 to TRBJ2-5, with D tentatively TRBD1 or TRBD2 (5 bases each). In germline, CDR1 is SGDLS, CDR2 YYNGEE. Trimming left V 5 bases short and J 1 base short, with 12 bases between. This CDR3 is built from 14 residues. CDR3 DNA sequence: TGTGCCAGCAGTTCCGGGGACCGCCAAGAGACCCAGTACTTC. Protein sequence: CASSSGDRQETQYF. The variable domain in full, with the rest retrieved from reference TRBV9 and TRBJ2-5, is DSGVTQTPKHLITATGQRVTLRCSPRSGDLSVYWYQQSLDQGLQFLIQYYNGEERAKGNILERFSAQQFPDLHSELNLSSLELGDSALYFCASSSGDRQETQYFGPGTRLLVL.

V usage is TRBV5-1 and J usage is TRBJ2-7, with D perhaps TRBD2 (6 bases). Germline V gene lookup returns CDR1 SGHRS and CDR2 YFSETQ. Trimming stripped 0 bases from V and 2 bases from J, with 15 bases between. The CDR3 runs 16 residues. For the CDR3, the DNA is TGCGCCAGCAGCTTGGCCGGGGGAGGCCTAACCTACGAGCAGTACTTC. It is translated as CASSLAGGGLTYEQYF.

The V call is TRBV10-3, the J call TRBJ2-2; weak D call: TRBD2 (6 bases). From germline, CDR1 is ENHRY and CDR2 SYGVKD. The V gene lost 9 bases and the J gene lost 0 bases, with 17 bases spanning the gap. This CDR3 has 16 amino acids. This CDR3 is CAMKASRESNTGELFF. Here the CDR3 DNA reads TGTGCCATGAAAGCTAGCCGGGAGTCGAACACCGGGGAGCTGTTTTTT.

The V gene is TRBV20-1, the J gene TRBJ1-1; 7 bases fit TRBD1. V dropped 0 bases and J dropped 4; count of bases not matched to a gene: 2. The germline V gene encodes CDR1 DFQATT and CDR2 SNEGSKA (reference sequence). CDR3 length: 13 amino acids. CDR3 region: CSAREGGRTEAFF. The CDR3 nucleotides are TGCAGTGCTAGAGAAGGGGGCCGCACTGAAGCTTTCTTT.

The V call is TRBV28, the J call TRBJ1-4; no clear D gene. Deletions cut 6 bases from V and 8 bases from J, with 10 bases between. The CDR3 contains 12 residues. The germline V gene has CDR1 MDHEN and CDR2 SYDVKM. CDR3 amino acids: CASSFAGEKLFF. The DNA for the CDR3 is TGTGCCAGCAGCTTCGCGGGGGAAAAACTGTTTTTT.

CDR3 coding DNA: TGTGCCAGCAGTTCCATTGACACCGGGGAGCTGTTTTTT. Translating gives CASSSIDTGELFF. The V gene is TRBV12-3 or TRBV12-4, the J gene TRBJ2-2; D remains unclear. The V end lost 4 bases, the J end lost 3 bases, and 6 bases lay between the germline ends. This CDR3 is built from 13 residues.

This chain uses TRBV7-9 with TRBJ2-7, with D perhaps TRBD1 (6 bases). The CDR3 is 18 residues long. Trimming removed 1 base from V and 0 bases from J, with 19 bases in between. Per germline, CDR1 SEHNR and CDR2 FQNEAQ (reference sequence). The CDR3 here is CASSLGLGAATSSYEQYF. DNA of the CDR3: TGTGCCAGCAGCTTAGGTTTGGGGGCGGCTACCAGCTCCTACGAGCAGTACTTC.